This TCR beta chain was documented in a study of T cell responses to AZD1222 COVID-19 vaccine. Study-wide results and limits: AZD1222 recipients seropositive at baseline numbered only five to seven.

Second doses that came at about 4 or about 12 weeks were put together. Comments on this clone: Its antigen is unidentified.

Method: immunoSEQ multiplex PCR; TCRdb's copy keeps in-frame clones and lacks some. The sample gives about 140,000 clones, around 91% of which show up once; roughly 6% is in the top ten. V shed 8 bases, J shed 7 bases, and the junction held 4 bases outside the gene matches. Germline V gene sequence: CDR1 GTSNPN, CDR2 SVGIG (reference sequence). The CDR3 totals 12 residues. The chain has TRBV30 and TRBJ1-6; 8 nucleotides agree with TRBD1. Sequencing used peripheral blood, obtained 28 days after the second AZD1222 dose. This TCR was recovered from an adult who received the AZD1222 COVID-19 vaccine. CDR3 coding DNA: TGTGCCCACAGGGGGACCAATTCACCCCTCCACTTT. Amino acid sequence: CAHRGTNSPLHF.